This T cell receptor beta chain originates from a study of early T cells in non-severe SARS-CoV-2 infection. As part of library construction, unique molecular identifiers were attached to individual cDNA molecules. From the 5' RACE reads, TCRdb called clonotypes with MiXCR, one entry per CDR3 protein. Of tens of thousands of distinct CDR3 sequences in the sample, 10% to 15% are singletons; the top ten hold around 4%. CDR3 length equals 16 residues. The junction had 10 bases not matched to a gene; V was cut back by 3 bases and J by 4 bases. Germline V CDR1 and CDR2: DFQATT, SNEGSKA (reference sequence).

The sequence was collected from an adult who was a healthcare worker with PCR-confirmed SARS-CoV-2 infection or an uninfected control (not recorded which). The rearrangement links TRBV20-1 to TRBJ2-3; TRBD2 matches at 10 bases. Material: whole blood. The CDR3 spells CSASAASGGPADTQYF. The CDR3 bases are TGCAGTGCTAGCGCCGCTAGCGGGGGCCCCGCAGATACGCAGTATTTT.